This T cell receptor beta chain was sequenced during a study of PD-1 blockade in classical Hodgkin lymphoma. Broader study findings: Diminished baseline TCR diversity has been reported in newly diagnosed patients relative to healthy donors. Newly diagnosed patients had diversity similar to the baseline diversity of complete responders. Whereas CD4+ TCR diversity had risen significantly by C4D1, CD8+ TCR diversity had not. Excluded were patients who started nivolumab under 1 year after ASCT, a group that had lower diversity.

The patients all showed relapse after autologous stem cell transplantation, while their brentuximab vedotin exposure varied. This CDR3 contains 14 residues. Trimming stripped 5 bases from V and 2 bases from J, with 13 bases between. The repertoire was sequenced with immunoSEQ multiplex PCR; TCRdb's copy has only in-frame clones and lacks some. This sample has about 37,000 clones; 70% to 80% occur once, and the top ten carry approximately 11%. Concerning this clone itself: The antigen is undetermined.

The material sequenced was peripheral blood mononuclear cells (PBMCs), taken at baseline. The sequence came from a human donor with classical Hodgkin lymphoma. J is TRBJ2-7 and V is TRBV6-7; tentatively, D is TRBD2 (5 bases). TRBV6-7 has ORF status, its function being uncertain. The CDR3 loop is CASSGTGVPYEQYF. Written as DNA, the CDR3 is TGTGCCAGCAGTGGAACCGGGGTCCCCTACGAGCAGTACTTC.